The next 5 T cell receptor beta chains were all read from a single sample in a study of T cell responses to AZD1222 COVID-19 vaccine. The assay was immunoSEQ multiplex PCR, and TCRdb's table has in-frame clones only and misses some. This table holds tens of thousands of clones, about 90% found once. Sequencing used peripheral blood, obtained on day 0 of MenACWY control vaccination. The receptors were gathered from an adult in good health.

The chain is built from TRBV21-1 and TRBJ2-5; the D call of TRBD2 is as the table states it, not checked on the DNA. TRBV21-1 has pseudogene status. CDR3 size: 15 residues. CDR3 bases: TGTGCCAGCAGCACGCAGAGACTCTTTGGGGAGACCCAGTACTTC. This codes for CASSTQRLFGETQYF.

The CDR3: CASRMNTEAFF. DNA for the CDR3: TGTGCCAGCAGAATGAACACTGAAGCTTTCTTT. V gene TRBV7-9 combines with J gene TRBJ1-1; D uncertain. The CDR3 is 11 residues long. Germline V CDR1 and CDR2: SEHNR, FQNEAQ (reference sequence). V was trimmed by 6 bases and J by 0 bases, leaving 2 bases between them.

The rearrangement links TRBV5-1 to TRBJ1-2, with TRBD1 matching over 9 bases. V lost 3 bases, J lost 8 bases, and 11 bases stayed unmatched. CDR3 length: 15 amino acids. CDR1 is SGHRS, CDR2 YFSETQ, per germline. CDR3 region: CASSSSTGTGRGYTF. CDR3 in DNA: TGCGCCAGCAGCTCCTCCACCGGGACAGGGCGAGGCTACACCTTC. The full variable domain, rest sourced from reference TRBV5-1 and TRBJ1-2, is KAGVTQTPRYLIKTRGQQVTLSCSPISGHRSVSWYQQTPGQGLQFLFEYFSETQRNKGNFPGRFSGRQFSNSRSEMNVSTLELGDSALYLCASSSSTGTGRGYTFGSGTRLTVV.

CDR3 region: CASSVGWTSDEQYF. DNA of the CDR3: TGTGCCAGCAGCGTTGGGTGGACCAGCGACGAGCAGTACTTC. V is TRBV9 and J is TRBJ2-7, with D unresolved. CDR1 is SGDLS, CDR2 YYNGEE, per germline. V gave up 2 bases and J gave up 5 bases, with 14 bases separating them. There are 14 residues in the CDR3.

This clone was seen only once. CDR3 in DNA: TGTGCCAGCAGCTTAGGTCCACCAAATTACAATGAGCAGTTCTTC. It encodes CASSLGPPNYNEQFF. This sequence joins TRBV11-3 and TRBJ2-1, with no clear D. Trimming removed 1 base from V and 4 bases from J, with 11 bases in between. The germline V gene encodes CDR1 SGHNT and CDR2 YENEEA. The CDR3 sequence is 15 residues long.